This T cell receptor (beta chain) was captured by sequencing in a study of T-cell reconstitution after alpha-beta-depleted transplantation in children. The V and J ends lost 3 bases and 1 base, in that order; junction bases with no gene match: 5. Germline V gives CDR1 ENHRY, CDR2 SYGVKD. CDR3 length equals 15 residues. Preparing the TCRbeta library involved the use of unique molecular identifiers. TCRdb redid the calling of the PCR reads with MiXCR, one entry per CDR3 protein. The sample lists some 200,000 distinct CDR3 sequences, approximately 6.8% occurring once. Overall study results and limits: Newly generated T cells supplied most T-cell counts and diversity one year post-transplant.

This clonotype was counted many times. Its antigen is unidentified. The sequence was collected from a girl younger than two with combined immunodeficiency, due to receive a stem cell transplant. The chain joins TRBV10-3 to TRBJ2-5, with 7 bases lining up with TRBD2. The sample consisted of PBMCs, taken before TCRalphabeta/CD19-depleted stem cell transplant. CDR3 sequence: CAISEIGGGQETQYF. The CDR3 bases are TGTGCCATCAGTGAAATAGGCGGGGGCCAAGAGACCCAGTACTTC.